Following are 9 T cell receptor beta chains from one sample sequenced in a study of blood T cells in healthy people across ages. Together with a sample-barcoded 5' primer, a J-beta primer mix was included in a second PCR lasting 7 to 11 cycles. TCRdb itself ran the 5' RACE reads through MiXCR, one entry per CDR3 protein. The profile shows around 790,000 distinct CDR3 sequences, under 45% of them singletons. Sequencing was carried out using blood. These receptors all come from a man aged 55 to 70 in good health.

This chain joins TRBV6-1 and TRBJ1-5; 10 nucleotides align to TRBD1. From germline, CDR1 is MNHNS and CDR2 SASEGT. The CDR3 runs 17 residues. Trimming removed 7 bases from V and 2 bases from J; junction bases left unmatched: 11. DNA for the CDR3: TGTGCCAGCACTACCGGGACAGGGGTTCCAGGCAATCAGCCCCAGCATTTT. Translating it yields CASTTGTGVPGNQPQHF.

The CDR3 DNA reads as TGCAGTGCTAGAGATCAGCGGAACAGGCAGGCCTACGAGCAGTACTTC. This translates into CSARDQRNRQAYEQYF. This chain links TRBV20-1 with TRBJ2-7; D is perhaps TRBD1 or TRBD2 (5 bases each). The CDR3 runs 16 residues. Germline CDR1 and CDR2: DFQATT and SNEGSKA (reference sequence). V shed 0 bases and J shed 2 bases, with 17 bases lying between them.

The chain employs TRBV20-1 and TRBJ2-5; 13 bases are a match to TRBD2. Germline V CDR1 and CDR2: DFQATT, SNEGSKA (reference sequence). This CDR3 has 19 amino acids. V lost 0 bases to trimming and J lost 0 bases; unmatched junction nucleotides: 10. The CDR3 is CSARDRSTSGGRHQETQYF. The DNA for the CDR3 is TGCAGTGCTAGAGATAGGTCGACTAGCGGGGGGCGGCACCAAGAGACCCAGTACTTC.

The sample holds a few counts of this clonotype. The chain joins TRBV12-3 or TRBV12-4 to TRBJ2-5, with TRBD1 identical over 8 bases. J was trimmed by 3 bases and V by 6 bases; bases with no gene match: 9. The CDR3 is 15 amino acids. CDR3 residues: CASRGPGQEEETQYF. The DNA of the CDR3 is TGTGCCAGCAGGGGACCGGGACAGGAAGAAGAGACCCAGTACTTC.

At least ten counts were recorded for this clonotype. This chain connects TRBV20-1 to TRBJ2-5, with a weak D call TRBD2 (7 bases). Between the trimmed V and J ends, which lost 0 bases and 3 bases, there was a span of 17 bases. The CDR3 contains 16 residues. Germline V CDR1 and CDR2: DFQATT, SNEGSKA (reference sequence). This CDR3 reads CSARDYDSGGKETQYF. The CDR3 DNA follows: TGCAGTGCTAGAGATTATGACTCGGGGGGCAAAGAGACCCAGTACTTC.

This clonotype came up a few times. This chain uses TRBV6-6 with TRBJ1-6; tentatively, D is TRBD1 (6 bases). Trimming took off 6 bases at V and 9 bases at J, with 15 bases between the two ends. The CDR3 length is 14 residues. Looked up from germline, CDR1 is MNHNY and CDR2 is SVGAGI (reference sequence). The DNA for the CDR3 is TGTGCCAGCAGCAGACAGGATTCGCGTTCACCCCTCCACTTT. Translated: CASSRQDSRSPLHF.

This clonotype came up a few times. The chain joins TRBV20-1 to TRBJ2-3, with D possibly matching TRBD2 (7 bases). Germline V CDR1 and CDR2: DFQATT, SNEGSKA (reference sequence). The CDR3 is 16 amino acids. The ends were cut back, 3 bases at V and 4 bases at J, with 20 bases in the middle. CDR3 protein: CSASLRGGVRADTQYF. CDR3 coding DNA: TGCAGTGCTAGCCTTAGGGGGGGTGTTCGCGCAGATACGCAGTATTTT.

The chain combines TRBV20-1 with TRBJ2-5, with 7 bases identical to TRBD2. Germline trimming cut 4 bases from V and 4 bases from J; bases unmatched to any gene: 6. Germline CDR1 DFQATT, CDR2 SNEGSKA (reference sequence). The CDR3 extends over 13 amino acids. CDR3 residues: CSAIAGSGETQYF. CDR3 coding DNA: TGCAGTGCTATAGCGGGCTCTGGAGAGACCCAGTACTTC.

A remark on this clonotype: The junction departs from germline at one end; a sequencing error may be responsible. This chain uses TRBV7-7 with TRBJ2-2; D gene ambiguous. The CDR3 is 13 residues long. Germline CDR1 reads SSHAT; CDR2 reads FNYEAQ (reference sequence). The CDR3 region has the DNA TGTGCTAGCAGCTTAATGACAACCGGGGAGCTGTTTTTT. This sequence encodes CASSLMTTGELFF.